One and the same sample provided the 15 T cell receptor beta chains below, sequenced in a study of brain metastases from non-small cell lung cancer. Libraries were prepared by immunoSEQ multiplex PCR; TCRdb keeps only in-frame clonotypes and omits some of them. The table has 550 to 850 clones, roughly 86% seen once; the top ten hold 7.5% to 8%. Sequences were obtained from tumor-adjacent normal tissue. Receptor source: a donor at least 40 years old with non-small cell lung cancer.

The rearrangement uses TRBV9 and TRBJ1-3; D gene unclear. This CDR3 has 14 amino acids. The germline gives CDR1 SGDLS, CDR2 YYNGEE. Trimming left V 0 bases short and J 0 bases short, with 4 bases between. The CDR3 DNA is TGTGCCAGCAGCGTAGGGATCTCTGGAAACACCATATATTTT. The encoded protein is CASSVGISGNTIYF. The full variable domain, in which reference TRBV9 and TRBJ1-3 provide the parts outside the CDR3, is DSGVTQTPKHLITATGQRVTLRCSPRSGDLSVYWYQQSLDQGLQFLIQYYNGEERAKGNILERFSAQQFPDLHSELNLSSLELGDSALYFCASSVGISGNTIYFGEGSWLTVV.

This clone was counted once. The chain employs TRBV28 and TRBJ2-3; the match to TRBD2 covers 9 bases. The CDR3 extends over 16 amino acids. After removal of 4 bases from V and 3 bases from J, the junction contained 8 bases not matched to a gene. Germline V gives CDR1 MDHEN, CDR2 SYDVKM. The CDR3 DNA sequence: TGTGCCAGCAGTTCTTCTAGCGGGGTTAGTACAGATACGCAGTATTTT. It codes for CASSSSSGVSTDTQYF. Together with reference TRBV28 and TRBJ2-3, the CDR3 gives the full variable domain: DVKVTQSSRYLVKRTGEKVFLECVQDMDHENMFWYRQDPGLGLRLIYFSYDVKMKEKGDIPEGYSVSREKKERFSLILESASTNQTSMYLCASSSSSGVSTDTQYFGPGTRLTVL.

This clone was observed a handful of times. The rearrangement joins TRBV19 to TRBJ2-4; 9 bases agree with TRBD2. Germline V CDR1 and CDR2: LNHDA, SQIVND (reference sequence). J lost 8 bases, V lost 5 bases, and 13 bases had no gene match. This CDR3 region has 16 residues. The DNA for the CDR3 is TGTGCCAGTAGTCCCGGGACTAGCAGCGGGGGTCACATTCAGTACTTC. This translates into CASSPGTSSGGHIQYF.

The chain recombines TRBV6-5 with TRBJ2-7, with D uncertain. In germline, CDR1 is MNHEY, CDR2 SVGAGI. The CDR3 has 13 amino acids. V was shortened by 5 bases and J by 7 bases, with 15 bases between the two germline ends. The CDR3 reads CASSTGPMGEQYF. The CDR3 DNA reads TGTGCCAGCAGTACCGGACCGATGGGGGAGCAGTACTTC.

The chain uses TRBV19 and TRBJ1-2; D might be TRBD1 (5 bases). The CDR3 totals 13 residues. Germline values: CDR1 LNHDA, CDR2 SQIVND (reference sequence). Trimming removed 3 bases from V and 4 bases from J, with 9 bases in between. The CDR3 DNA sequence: TGTGCCAGTAGTATCGAGGGGACCTATGGCTACACCTTC. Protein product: CASSIEGTYGYTF.

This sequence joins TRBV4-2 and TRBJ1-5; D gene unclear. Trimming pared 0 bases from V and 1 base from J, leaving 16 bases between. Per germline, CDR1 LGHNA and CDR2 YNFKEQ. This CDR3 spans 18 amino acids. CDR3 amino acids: CASSQDGRVGESNQPQHF. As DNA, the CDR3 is TGTGCCAGCAGCCAAGATGGGAGGGTGGGCGAGAGCAATCAGCCCCAGCATTTT.

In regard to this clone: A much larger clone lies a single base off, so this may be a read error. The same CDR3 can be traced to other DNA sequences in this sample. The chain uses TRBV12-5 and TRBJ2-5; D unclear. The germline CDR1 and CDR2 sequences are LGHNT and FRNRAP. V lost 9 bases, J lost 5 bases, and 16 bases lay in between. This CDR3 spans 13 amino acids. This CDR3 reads CASSDAAGETQYF. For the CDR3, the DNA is TGTGCTAGCTCGGATGCGGCAGGTGAGACCCAGTACTTC.

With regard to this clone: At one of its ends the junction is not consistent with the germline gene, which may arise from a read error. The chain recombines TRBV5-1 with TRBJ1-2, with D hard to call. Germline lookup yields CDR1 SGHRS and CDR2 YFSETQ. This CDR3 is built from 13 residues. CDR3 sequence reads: CASSLAGYYGYTF. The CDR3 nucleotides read TGCGCCAGCAGCTTGGCGGGGTACTATGGTTACACCTTC. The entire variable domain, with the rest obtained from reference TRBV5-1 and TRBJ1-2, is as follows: KAGVTQTPRYLIKTRGQQVTLSCSPISGHRSVSWYQQTPGQGLQFLFEYFSETQRNKGNFPGRFSGRQFSNSRSEMNVSTLELGDSALYLCASSLAGYYGYTFGSGTRLTVV.

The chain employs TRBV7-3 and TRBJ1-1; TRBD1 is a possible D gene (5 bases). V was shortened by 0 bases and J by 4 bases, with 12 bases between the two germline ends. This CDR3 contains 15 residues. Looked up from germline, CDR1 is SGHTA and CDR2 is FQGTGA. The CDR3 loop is CASSLTEGPSTEAFF. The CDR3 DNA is TGTGCCAGCAGCTTAACGGAGGGGCCCAGCACTGAAGCTTTCTTT.

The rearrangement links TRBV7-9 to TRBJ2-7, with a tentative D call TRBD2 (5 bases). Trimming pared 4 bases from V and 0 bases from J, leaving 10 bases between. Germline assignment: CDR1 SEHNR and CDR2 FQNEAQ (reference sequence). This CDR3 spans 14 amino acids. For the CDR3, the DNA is TGTGCCAGCAGCTCACGGGATATCTCCTACGAGCAGTACTTC. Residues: CASSSRDISYEQYF.

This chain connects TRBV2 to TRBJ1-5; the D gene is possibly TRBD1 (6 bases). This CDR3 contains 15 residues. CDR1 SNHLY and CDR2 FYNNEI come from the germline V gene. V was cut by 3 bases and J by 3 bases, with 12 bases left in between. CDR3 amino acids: CASSDRGYHNQPQHF. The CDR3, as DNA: TGTGCCAGCAGTGATAGGGGGTACCACAATCAGCCCCAGCATTTT. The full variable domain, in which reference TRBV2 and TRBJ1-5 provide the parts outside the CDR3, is EPEVTQTPSHQVTQMGQEVILRCVPISNHLYFYWYRQILGQKVEFLVSFYNNEISEKSEIFDDQFSVERPDGSNFTLKIRSTKLEDSAMYFCASSDRGYHNQPQHFGDGTRLSIL.

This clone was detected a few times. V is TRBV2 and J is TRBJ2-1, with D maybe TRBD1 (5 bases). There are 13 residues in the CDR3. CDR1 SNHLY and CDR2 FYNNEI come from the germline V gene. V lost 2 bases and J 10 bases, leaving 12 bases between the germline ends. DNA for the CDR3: TGTGCCAGCAGTGAAAGGGGCGCAGGGGAGCAGTTCTTC. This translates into CASSERGAGEQFF.

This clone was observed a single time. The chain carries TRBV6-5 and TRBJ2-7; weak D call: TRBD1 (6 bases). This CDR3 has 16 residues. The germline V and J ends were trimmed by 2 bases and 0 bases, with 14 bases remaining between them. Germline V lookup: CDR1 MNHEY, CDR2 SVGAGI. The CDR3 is CASSYGTPPPSYEQYF. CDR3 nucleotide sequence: TGTGCCAGCAGTTACGGGACACCGCCGCCCTCCTACGAGCAGTACTTC.

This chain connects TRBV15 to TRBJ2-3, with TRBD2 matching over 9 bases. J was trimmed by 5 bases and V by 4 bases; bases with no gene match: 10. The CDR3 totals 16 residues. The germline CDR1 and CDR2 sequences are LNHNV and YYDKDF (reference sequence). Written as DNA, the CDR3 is TGTGCCACCAGCAAAGGGCTGGCTAGCGGGGTAGATACGCAGTATTTT. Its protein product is CATSKGLASGVDTQYF.

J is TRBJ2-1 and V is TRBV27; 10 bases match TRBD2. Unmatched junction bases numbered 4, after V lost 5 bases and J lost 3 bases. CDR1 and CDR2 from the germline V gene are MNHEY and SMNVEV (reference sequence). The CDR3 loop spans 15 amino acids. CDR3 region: CASSPAGGNYNEQFF. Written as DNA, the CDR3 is TGTGCCAGCAGTCCAGCGGGGGGGAACTACAATGAGCAGTTCTTC.